This T cell receptor beta chain was obtained from a study of Ad26.COV2.S vaccination and SARS-CoV-2 variants. Looked up from germline, CDR1 is KGHSH and CDR2 is LQKENI. V shed 2 bases, J shed 4 bases, and the junction held 10 bases outside the gene matches. This CDR3 contains 16 residues. Described treatment: around 19 received Ad26.COV2.S at low or high dose, single or two shots; 5 received placebo; per-sample allocation not given. Samples came from day 63 after the first vaccine or placebo injection. In Boston, an adult donor aged 18-55 years took part. TCRdb keeps only in-frame clones here, not all; method: immunoSEQ multiplex PCR. Here the sample spans around 450,000 clones, around 90% being singletons.

Source: peripheral blood, taken in a trial of Ad26.COV2.S vaccine versus placebo. The rearrangement links TRBV18 to TRBJ1-1; 7 positions agree with TRBD1. This TCR was sampled from a person aged 18-60 years who received the Ad26.COV2.S COVID-19 vaccine or a placebo. The CDR3 here is CASSPGGGGLGTEAFF. For the CDR3, the DNA is TGTGCCAGCTCACCAGGGGGAGGGGGCTTGGGCACTGAAGCTTTCTTT.